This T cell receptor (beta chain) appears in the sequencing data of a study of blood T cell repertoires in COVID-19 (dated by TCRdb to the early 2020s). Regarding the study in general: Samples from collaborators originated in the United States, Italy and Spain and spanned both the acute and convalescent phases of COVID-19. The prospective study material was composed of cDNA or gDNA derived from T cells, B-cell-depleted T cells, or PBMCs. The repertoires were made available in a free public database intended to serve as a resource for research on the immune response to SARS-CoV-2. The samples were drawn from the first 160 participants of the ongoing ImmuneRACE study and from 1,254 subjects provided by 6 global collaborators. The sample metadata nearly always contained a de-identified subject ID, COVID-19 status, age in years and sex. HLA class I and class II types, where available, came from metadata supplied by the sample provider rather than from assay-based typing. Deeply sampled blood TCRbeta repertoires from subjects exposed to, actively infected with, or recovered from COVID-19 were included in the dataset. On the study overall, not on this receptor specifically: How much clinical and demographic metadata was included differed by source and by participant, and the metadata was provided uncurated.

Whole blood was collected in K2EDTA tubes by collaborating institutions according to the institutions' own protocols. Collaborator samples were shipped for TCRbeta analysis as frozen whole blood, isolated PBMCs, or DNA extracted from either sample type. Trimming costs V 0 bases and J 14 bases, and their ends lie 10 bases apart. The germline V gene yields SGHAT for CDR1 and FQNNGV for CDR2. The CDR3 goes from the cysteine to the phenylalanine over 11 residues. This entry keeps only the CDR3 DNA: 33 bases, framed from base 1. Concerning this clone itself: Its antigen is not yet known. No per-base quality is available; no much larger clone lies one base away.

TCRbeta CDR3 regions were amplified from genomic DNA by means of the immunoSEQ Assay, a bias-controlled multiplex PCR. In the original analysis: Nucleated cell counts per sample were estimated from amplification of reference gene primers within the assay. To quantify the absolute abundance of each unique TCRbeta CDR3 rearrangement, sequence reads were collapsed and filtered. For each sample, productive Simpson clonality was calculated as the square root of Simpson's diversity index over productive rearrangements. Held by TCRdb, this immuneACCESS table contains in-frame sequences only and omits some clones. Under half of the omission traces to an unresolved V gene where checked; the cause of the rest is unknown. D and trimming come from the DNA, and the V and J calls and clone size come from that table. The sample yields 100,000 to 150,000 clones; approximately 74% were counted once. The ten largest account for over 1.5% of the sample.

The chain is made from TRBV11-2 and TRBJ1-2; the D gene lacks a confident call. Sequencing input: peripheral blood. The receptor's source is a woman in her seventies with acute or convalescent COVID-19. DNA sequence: TGTGCCAGCAGCTTAGACCACTACCCAACCTTC. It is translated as CASSLDHYPTF.